This T cell receptor beta chain was sequenced for a study of blood T cell repertoires in COVID-19. Across the whole study: Specimens from acute and convalescent COVID-19 originated in the United States, Italy and Spain.

During active infection, Seattle patients enrolled and were then monitored through disease. Profiled with immunoSEQ multiplex PCR; TCRdb holds only in-frame clones, not every one. The top ten clones hold 9.5% to 10% of a sample with about 330,000 clones, approximately 86% of them seen once. The CDR3 loop spans 16 amino acids. Trimming removed 1 base from V and 0 bases from J, with 10 bases in between. CDR1 is LGHDT, CDR2 YNNKEL, per germline (reference sequence). The J gene is TRBJ2-1, the V gene TRBV3-1 (or the pseudogene TRBV3-2), with D uncertain. Sequencing was performed on peripheral blood. This receptor was obtained from a man aged 30 to 39 with COVID-19, enrolled during active disease. The CDR3 DNA follows: TGTGCCAGCAGCCAAGGAACGAGTAGCTCCTACAATGAGCAGTTCTTC. Its translation: CASSQGTSSSYNEQFF.